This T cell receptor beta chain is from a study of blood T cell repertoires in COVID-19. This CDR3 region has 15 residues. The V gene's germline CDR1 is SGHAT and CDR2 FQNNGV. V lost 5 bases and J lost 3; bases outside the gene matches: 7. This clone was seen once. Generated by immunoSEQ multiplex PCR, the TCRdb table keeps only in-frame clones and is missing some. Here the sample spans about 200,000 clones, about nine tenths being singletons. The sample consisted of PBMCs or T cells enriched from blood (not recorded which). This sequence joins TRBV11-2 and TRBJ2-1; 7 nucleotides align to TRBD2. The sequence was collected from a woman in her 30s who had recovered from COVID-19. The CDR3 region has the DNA TGTGCCAGCAGCCCATTTTGGGGGGGCTACAATGAGCAGTTCTTC. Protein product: CASSPFWGGYNEQFF.